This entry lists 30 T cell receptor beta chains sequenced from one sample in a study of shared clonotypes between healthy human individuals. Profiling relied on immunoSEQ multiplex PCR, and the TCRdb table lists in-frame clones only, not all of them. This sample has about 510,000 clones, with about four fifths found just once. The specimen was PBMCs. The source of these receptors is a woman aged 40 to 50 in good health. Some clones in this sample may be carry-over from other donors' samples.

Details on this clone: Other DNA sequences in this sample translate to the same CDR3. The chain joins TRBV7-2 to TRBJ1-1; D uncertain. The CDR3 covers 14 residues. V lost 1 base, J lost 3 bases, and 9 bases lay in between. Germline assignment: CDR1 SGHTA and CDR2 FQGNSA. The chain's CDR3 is CASSLVPGDTEAFF. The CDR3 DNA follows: TGTGCCAGCAGCTTAGTCCCCGGGGACACTGAAGCTTTCTTT. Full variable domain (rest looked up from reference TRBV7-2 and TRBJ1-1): GAGVSQSPSNKVTEKGKDVELRCDPISGHTALYWYRQSLGQGLEFLIYFQGNSAPDKSGLPSDRFSAERTGGSVSTLTIQRTQQEDSAVYLCASSLVPGDTEAFFGQGTRLTVV.

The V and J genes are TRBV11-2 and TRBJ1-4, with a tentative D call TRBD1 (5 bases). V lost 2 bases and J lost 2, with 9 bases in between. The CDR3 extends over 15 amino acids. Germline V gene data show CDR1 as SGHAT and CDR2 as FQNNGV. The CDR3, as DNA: TGTGCCAGCAGCTTATATGGGGGGACTAATGAAAAACTGTTTTTT. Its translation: CASSLYGGTNEKLFF. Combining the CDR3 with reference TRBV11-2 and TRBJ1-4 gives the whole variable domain EAGVAQSPRYKIIEKRQSVAFWCNPISGHATLYWYQQILGQGPKLLIQFQNNGVVDDSQLPKDRFSAERLKGVDSTLKIQPAKLEDSAVYLCASSLYGGTNEKLFFGSGTQLSVL.

The CDR3 is CASSPRVAAYNEQFF. In nucleotides, the CDR3 is TGTGCCAGCAGCCCCCGTGTTGCAGCCTACAATGAGCAGTTCTTC. This rearrangement joins TRBV7-8 to TRBJ2-1; D unclear. V was pared by 5 bases and J by 2 bases, with 13 bases between. Germline values: CDR1 SGHVS, CDR2 FQNEAQ. The CDR3 totals 15 residues.

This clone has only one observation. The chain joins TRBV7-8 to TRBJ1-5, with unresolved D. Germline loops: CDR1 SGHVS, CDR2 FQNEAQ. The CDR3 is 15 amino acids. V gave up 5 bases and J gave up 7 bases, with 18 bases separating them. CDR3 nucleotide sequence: TGTGCCAGCAGCCCGATAATCGGGTCGGAACAGCCCCAGCATTTT. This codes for CASSPIIGSEQPQHF.

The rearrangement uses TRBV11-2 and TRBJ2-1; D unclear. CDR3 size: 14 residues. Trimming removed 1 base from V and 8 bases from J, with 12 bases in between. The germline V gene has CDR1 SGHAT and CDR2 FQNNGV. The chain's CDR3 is CASSLVVGGDEQFF. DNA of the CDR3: TGTGCCAGCAGCTTAGTAGTCGGTGGCGATGAGCAGTTCTTC. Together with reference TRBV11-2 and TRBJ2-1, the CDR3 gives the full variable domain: EAGVAQSPRYKIIEKRQSVAFWCNPISGHATLYWYQQILGQGPKLLIQFQNNGVVDDSQLPKDRFSAERLKGVDSTLKIQPAKLEDSAVYLCASSLVVGGDEQFFGPGTRLTVL.

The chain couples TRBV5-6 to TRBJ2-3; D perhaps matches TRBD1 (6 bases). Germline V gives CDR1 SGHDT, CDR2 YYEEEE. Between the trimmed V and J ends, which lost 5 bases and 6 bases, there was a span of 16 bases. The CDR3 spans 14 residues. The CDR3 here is CASSPGHSPDTQYF. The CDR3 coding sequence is TGTGCCAGCAGTCCGGGACACTCTCCCGATACGCAGTATTTT.

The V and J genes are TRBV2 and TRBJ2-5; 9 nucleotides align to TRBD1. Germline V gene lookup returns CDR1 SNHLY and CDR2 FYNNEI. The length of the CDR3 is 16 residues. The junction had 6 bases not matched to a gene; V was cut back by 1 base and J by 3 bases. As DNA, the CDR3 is TGTGCCAGCAGTGAAGTGGGACAGGGTACCAAAGAGACCCAGTACTTC. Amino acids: CASSEVGQGTKETQYF.

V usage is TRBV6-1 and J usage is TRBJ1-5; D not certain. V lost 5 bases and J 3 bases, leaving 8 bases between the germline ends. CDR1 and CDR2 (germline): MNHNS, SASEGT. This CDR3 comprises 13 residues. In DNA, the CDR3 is TGTGCCAGCAGTAAGGACCCCAATCAGCCCCAGCATTTT. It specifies CASSKDPNQPQHF.

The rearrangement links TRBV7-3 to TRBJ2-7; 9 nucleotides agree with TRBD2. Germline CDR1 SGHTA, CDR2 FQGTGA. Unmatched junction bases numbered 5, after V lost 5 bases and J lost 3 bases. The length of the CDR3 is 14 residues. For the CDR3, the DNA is TGTGCCAGCAGCCGGCAGCGGGAGGACTACGAGCAGTACTTC. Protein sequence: CASSRQREDYEQYF.

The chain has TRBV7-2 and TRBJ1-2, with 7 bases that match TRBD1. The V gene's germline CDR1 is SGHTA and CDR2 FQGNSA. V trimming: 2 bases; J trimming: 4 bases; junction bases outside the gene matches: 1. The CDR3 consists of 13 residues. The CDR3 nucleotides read TGTGCCAGCAGCTTACGGACAGGCTATGGCTACACCTTC. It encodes CASSLRTGYGYTF.

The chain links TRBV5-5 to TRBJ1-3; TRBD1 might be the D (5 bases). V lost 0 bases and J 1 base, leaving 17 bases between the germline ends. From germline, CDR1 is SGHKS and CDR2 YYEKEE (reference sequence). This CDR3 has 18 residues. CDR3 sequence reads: CASSLDPRDAASGNTIYF. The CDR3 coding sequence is TGTGCCAGCAGCTTGGACCCTAGGGACGCCGCTTCTGGAAACACCATATATTTT.

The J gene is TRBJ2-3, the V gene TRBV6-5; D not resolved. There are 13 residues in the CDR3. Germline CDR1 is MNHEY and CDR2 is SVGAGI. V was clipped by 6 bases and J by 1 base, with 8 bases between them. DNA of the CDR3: TGTGCCAGCAGAGAGCGTGGCACAGATACGCAGTATTTT. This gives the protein CASRERGTDTQYF.

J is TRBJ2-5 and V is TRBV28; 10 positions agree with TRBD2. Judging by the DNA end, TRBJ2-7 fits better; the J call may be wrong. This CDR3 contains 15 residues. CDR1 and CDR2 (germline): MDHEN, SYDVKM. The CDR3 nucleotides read TGTGCCAGCAGTTCCCCTAGCGGGAGATGGTACGAGCAGTACTTC. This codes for CASSSPSGRWYEQYF.

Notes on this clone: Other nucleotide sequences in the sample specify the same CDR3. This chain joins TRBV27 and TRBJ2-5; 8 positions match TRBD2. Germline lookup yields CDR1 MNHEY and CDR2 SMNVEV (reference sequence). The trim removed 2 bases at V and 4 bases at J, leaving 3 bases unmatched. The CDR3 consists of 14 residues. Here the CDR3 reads CASSLGTSGETQYF. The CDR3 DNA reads TGTGCCAGCAGTTTAGGTACTAGCGGAGAGACCCAGTACTTC.

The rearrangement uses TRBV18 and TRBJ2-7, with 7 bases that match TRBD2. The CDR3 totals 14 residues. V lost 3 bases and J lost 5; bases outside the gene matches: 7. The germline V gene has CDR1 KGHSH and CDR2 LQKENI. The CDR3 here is CASSPSGGWDEQYF. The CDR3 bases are TGTGCCAGCTCACCCTCGGGGGGATGGGACGAGCAGTACTTC.

This chain's CDR3 is CASSIGTGGSGANVLTF. The CDR3, as DNA: TGTGCCAGTAGTATAGGGACAGGGGGCTCTGGGGCCAACGTCCTGACTTTC. The chain links TRBV19 to TRBJ2-6; TRBD1 matches 10 bases. The CDR3 covers 17 residues. The junction had 0 bases not matched to a gene; V was cut back by 1 base and J by 0 bases. The germline gives CDR1 LNHDA, CDR2 SQIVND (reference sequence).

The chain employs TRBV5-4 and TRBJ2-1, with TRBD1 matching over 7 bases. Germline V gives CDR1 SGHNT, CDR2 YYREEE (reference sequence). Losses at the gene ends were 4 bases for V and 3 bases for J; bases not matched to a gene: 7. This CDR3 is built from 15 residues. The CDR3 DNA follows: TGTGCCAGCAGCGATCGGGACAGCCTCTACAATGAGCAGTTCTTC. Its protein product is CASSDRDSLYNEQFF.

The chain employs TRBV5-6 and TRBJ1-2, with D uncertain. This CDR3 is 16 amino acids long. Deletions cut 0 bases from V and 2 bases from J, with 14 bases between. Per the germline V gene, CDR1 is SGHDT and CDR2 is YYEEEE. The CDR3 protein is CASSLGFSGVNYGYTF. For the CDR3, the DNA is TGTGCCAGCAGCTTGGGATTTTCGGGAGTGAACTATGGCTACACCTTC.

The CDR3 spells CASSQQGATDTQYF. The CDR3 DNA reads as TGTGCCAGCAGTCAACAGGGGGCAACAGATACGCAGTATTTT. The chain uses TRBV6-5 and TRBJ2-3, with 9 positions matching TRBD1. The CDR3 extends over 14 amino acids. V dropped 5 bases and J dropped 3; count of bases not matched to a gene: 3. The germline V gene has CDR1 MNHEY and CDR2 SVGAGI.

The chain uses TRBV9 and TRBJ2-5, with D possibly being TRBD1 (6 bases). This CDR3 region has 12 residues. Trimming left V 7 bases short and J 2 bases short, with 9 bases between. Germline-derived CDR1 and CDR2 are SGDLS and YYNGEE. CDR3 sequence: CASAGTQETQYF. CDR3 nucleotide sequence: TGTGCCAGCGCCGGGACACAAGAGACCCAGTACTTC.

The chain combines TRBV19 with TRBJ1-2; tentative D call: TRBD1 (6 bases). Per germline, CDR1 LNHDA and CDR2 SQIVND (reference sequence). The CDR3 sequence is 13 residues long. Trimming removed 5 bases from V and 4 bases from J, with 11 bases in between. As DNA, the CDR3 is TGTGCCAGTAGTGAAACAGGGTTCTATGGCTACACCTTC. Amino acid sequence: CASSETGFYGYTF. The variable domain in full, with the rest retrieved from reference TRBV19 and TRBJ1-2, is DGGITQSPKYLFRKEGQNVTLSCEQNLNHDAMYWYRQDPGQGLRLIYYSQIVNDFQKGDIAEGYSVSREKKESFPLTVTSAQKNPTAFYLCASSETGFYGYTFGSGTRLTVV.

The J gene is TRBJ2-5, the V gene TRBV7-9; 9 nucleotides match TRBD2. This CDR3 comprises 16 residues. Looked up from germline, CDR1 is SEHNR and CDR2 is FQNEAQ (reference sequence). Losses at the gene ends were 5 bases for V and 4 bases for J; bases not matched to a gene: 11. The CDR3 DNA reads TGTGCCAGCAGCCACAATAGCGGGAGAGGAGGAGAGACCCAGTACTTC. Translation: CASSHNSGRGGETQYF. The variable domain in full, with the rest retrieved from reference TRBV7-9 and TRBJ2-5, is DTGVSQNPRHKITKRGQNVTFRCDPISEHNRLYWYRQTLGQGPEFLTYFQNEAQLEKSRLLSDRFSAERPKGSFSTLEIQRTEQGDSAMYLCASSHNSGRGGETQYFGPGTRLLVL.

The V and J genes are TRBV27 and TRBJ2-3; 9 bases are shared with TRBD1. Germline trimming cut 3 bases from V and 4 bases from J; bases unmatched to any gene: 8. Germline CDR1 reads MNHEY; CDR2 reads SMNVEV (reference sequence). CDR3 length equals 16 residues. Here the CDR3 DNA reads TGTGCCAGCAGTTTTGTTGGGACAGGGATGGCAGATACGCAGTATTTT. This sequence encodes CASSFVGTGMADTQYF.

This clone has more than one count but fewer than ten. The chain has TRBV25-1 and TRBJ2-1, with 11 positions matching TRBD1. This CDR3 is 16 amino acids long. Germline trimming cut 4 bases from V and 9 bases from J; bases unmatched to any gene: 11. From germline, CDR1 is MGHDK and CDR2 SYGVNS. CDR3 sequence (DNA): TGTGCCAGCAGTGGACCCGGGACAGGGGGGTTAGGTGAGCAGTTCTTC. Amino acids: CASSGPGTGGLGEQFF.

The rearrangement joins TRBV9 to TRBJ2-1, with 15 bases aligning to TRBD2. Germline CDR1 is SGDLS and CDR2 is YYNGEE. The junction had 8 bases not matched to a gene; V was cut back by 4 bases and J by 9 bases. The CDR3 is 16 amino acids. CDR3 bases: TGTGCCAGCAGCCCGACGGGGGGACTAGCGGGAGGTGAGCAGTTCTTC. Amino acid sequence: CASSPTGGLAGGEQFF.

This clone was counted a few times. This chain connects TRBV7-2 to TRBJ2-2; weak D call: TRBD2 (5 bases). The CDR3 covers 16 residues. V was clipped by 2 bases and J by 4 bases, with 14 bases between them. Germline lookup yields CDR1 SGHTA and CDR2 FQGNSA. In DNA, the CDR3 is TGTGCCAGCAGCTTAAATGCGGAGGCGGGCACCGGGGAGCTGTTTTTT. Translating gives CASSLNAEAGTGELFF.

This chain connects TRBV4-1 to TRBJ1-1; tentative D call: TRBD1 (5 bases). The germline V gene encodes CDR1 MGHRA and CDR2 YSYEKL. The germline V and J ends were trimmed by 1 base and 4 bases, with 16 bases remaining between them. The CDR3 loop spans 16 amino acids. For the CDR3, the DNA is TGCGCCAGCAGCCAAGCGCGAGGTTCCGGGACCACTGAAGCTTTCTTT. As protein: CASSQARGSGTTEAFF.

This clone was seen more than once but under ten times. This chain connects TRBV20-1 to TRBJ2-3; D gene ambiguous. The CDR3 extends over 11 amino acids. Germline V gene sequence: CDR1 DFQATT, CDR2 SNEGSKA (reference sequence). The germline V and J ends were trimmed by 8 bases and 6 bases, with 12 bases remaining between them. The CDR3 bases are TGCAGTCCCAAAGACGTGGATACGCAGTATTTT. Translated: CSPKDVDTQYF.

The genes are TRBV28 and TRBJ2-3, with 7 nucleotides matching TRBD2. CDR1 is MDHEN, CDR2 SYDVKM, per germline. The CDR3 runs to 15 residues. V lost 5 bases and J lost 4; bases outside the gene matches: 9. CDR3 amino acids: CASSPLAGPSDTQYF. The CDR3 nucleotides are TGTGCCAGCAGTCCGTTAGCGGGTCCCTCAGATACGCAGTATTTT.

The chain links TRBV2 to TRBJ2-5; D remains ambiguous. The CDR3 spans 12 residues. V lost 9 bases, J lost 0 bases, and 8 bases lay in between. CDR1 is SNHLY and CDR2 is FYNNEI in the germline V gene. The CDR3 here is CASQVHQETQYF. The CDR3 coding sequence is TGTGCCAGTCAGGTTCACCAAGAGACCCAGTACTTC.